These T cell receptor beta chains were read from a single sample in a study of OX40 agonist ivuxolimab in advanced cancers. TCRdb keeps only in-frame clones here, not all; method: immunoSEQ multiplex PCR. The sample contains approximately 40,000 clones, around nine tenths of which appear only once. Material: CD4+ or CD8+ T cells sorted from blood, obtained in a trial of the OX40 agonist ivuxolimab. All receptors derive from an adult with an advanced solid tumor such as melanoma, head and neck, liver or kidney cancer. Both conserved end residues are part of each CDR3. Fields, in order: J gene, V gene, clone size, D gene, CDR3 DNA, CDR3 protein. D genes are given only for firm matches. Clone size is not always given. Where it is, it says once, few, many or a class for expanded clones.

>TRBJ2-7|TRBV19|.|TRBD1
TGTGCCAGTAGCCCCGCCGGGACAGGCGGTTACGAGCAGTACTTC
CASSPAGTGGYEQYF
>TRBJ1-2|TRBV6-5|.|.
TGTGCCAGCAGTTACTCGAGAACAGGCCAGCTCTATGGCTACACCTTC
CASSYSRTGQLYGYTF
>TRBJ1-1|TRBV19|.|TRBD1
TGTGCCAGTTCCCCGGGACAGGGTGGCACTGAAGCTTTCTTT
CASSPGQGGTEAFF
>TRBJ1-2|TRBV2|.|.
TGTGCCAGCATTTCAGAACAGGGCGGTGGCTACACCTTC
CASISEQGGGYTF
>TRBJ1-1|TRBV9|.|.
TGTGCCAGCAGCTTTCGTGACAGGACTGAAGCTTTCTTT
CASSFRDRTEAFF
>TRBJ2-5|TRBV5-1|.|.
TGCGCCAGCAGCTTGAGCGGAAACCAAGAGACCCAGTACTTC
CASSLSGNQETQYF
>TRBJ2-2|TRBV27|.|.
TGTGCCAGCAGTTTGGGGACCTGGACCGTCGGGGAGCTGTTTTTT
CASSLGTWTVGELFF
>TRBJ2-5|TRBV7-9|once|TRBD2
TGTGCCAGCCAATTTCCTAGCGGGAGGGCACAGACCCAGTACTTC
CASQFPSGRAQTQYF
>TRBJ1-1|TRBV6-5|.|.
TGTGCCAGCAGTTATGGGCTAACTGAAGCTTTCTTT
CASSYGLTEAFF
>TRBJ2-4|TRBV4-2|.|TRBD2
TGTGCCAGCAGCGTACCTAGCGGTGCCAAAAACATTCAGTACTTC
CASSVPSGAKNIQYF
>TRBJ2-1|TRBV28|.|.
TGTGCCAGCAGTCCCCGGAGGGCCCGATACAATGAGCAGTTCTTC
CASSPRRARYNEQFF
>TRBJ1-4|TRBV27|.|.
TGTGCCAGCAGTTCGGGCACCTCTAATGAAAAACTGTTTTTT
CASSSGTSNEKLFF
>TRBJ1-2|TRBV5-8|.|TRBD1
TGTGCCAGCAGCTCGGGATACAGGGGAAACTATGGCTACACCTTC
CASSSGYRGNYGYTF
>TRBJ1-2|TRBV6-6|.|TRBD1
TGTGCCAGCAGCGTCCCGGGACAGGGGTATGGCTACACCTTC
CASSVPGQGYGYTF
>TRBJ1-2|TRBV29-1|.|.
TGCAGCGTTGAAGAGGTAGGAAGTGGAAACTATGGCTACACCTTC
CSVEEVGSGNYGYTF
>TRBJ2-2|TRBV2|once|TRBD2
TGTGCCAGCATAGGTAGCGGGGGGGTAAACACCGGGGAGCTGTTTTTT
CASIGSGGVNTGELFF
>TRBJ1-5|TRBV15|.|.
TGTGCCACCAGCAGAGATAAAGGAGGCAATCAGCCCCAGCATTTT
CATSRDKGGNQPQHF
>TRBJ2-1|TRBV7-9|.|.
TGTGCCAGCAGCGGCAGGGGCGGTGAGCAGTTCTTC
CASSGRGGEQFF
>TRBJ2-3|TRBV29-1|medium-sized|.
TGCAGCGCCGGGCCTGGGAGATTCGCCGATACGCAGTATTTT
CSAGPGRFADTQYF
>TRBJ2-7|TRBV19|.|.
TGTGCCAGTAGTACCTCCTCCTACGAGCAGTACTTC
CASSTSSYEQYF
>TRBJ2-1|TRBV5-6|.|TRBD2
TGTGCCAGCAGCCCGGGACTATCGGCGAGCCATGAGCAGTTCTTC
CASSPGLSASHEQFF
>TRBJ2-5|TRBV10-3|.|.
TGTGCCATCAGTGAGCCAATCGGCGGCCTTCAAGAGACCCAGTACTTC
CAISEPIGGLQETQYF
>TRBJ2-7|TRBV27|once|.
TGTGCCACCAGCTGGGGGGACCCCTACGAGCAGTACTTC
CATSWGDPYEQYF
>TRBJ2-3|TRBV5-1|.|.
TGCGCCAGCAGCTTGGAGGTTAGCGGCACAGATACGCAGTATTTT
CASSLEVSGTDTQYF
>TRBJ1-1|TRBV6-1|.|.
TGTGCCAGCAGTGAAGAGGCAGGTATCCACACTGAAGCTTTCTTT
CASSEEAGIHTEAFF
>TRBJ1-2|TRBV20-1|.|TRBD1
TGCAGTGCCGGGACAGGGTCTGGCTACACCTTC
CSAGTGSGYTF
>TRBJ2-7|TRBV30|.|.
TGTGCCTGGAGAGGGGTTTACAGGGAGCAGTACTTC
CAWRGVYREQYF
>TRBJ2-1|TRBV5-4|.|TRBD2
TGTGCCAGCAGCCAGGGACTAGCGGAATACAATGAGCAGTTCTTC
CASSQGLAEYNEQFF
>TRBJ2-2|TRBV7-7|.|.
TGTGCTAGCAGCTGGGGAACAGTCGGCGGGGAGCTGTTTTTT
CASSWGTVGGELFF
>TRBJ2-7|TRBV7-8|.|.
TGTGCCAGCAGCCCACCGGGAAGCGGTACCTACGAGCAGTACTTC
CASSPPGSGTYEQYF
>TRBJ2-7|TRBV19|.|.
TGTGCCAGTAGCCCTGACCTTAGAAGGTACTTC
CASSPDLRRYF
>TRBJ2-7|TRBV5-4|.|.
TGTGCCAGCAGCCCGCTCCCCCGAGGGGTTGATGGATCCTACGAGCAGTACTTC
CASSPLPRGVDGSYEQYF
>TRBJ2-1|TRBV6-5|.|TRBD2
TGTGCCAGCAGTTACGCTAGCGGGGAGTTCCCTGAGCAGTTCTTC
CASSYASGEFPEQFF
>TRBJ1-5|TRBV9|once|.
TGTGCCAGCAGCGTAGGCCTGCGGGGACCCCAGCATTTT
CASSVGLRGPQHF
>TRBJ1-1|TRBV6-1|once|.
TGTGCCAGCAGTGACTTGGGTGGGATACCTGAAGCTTTCTTT
CASSDLGGIPEAFF
>TRBJ1-2|TRBV10-2|.|.
TGCGCCAGCAGTGACAGGGTGTACTATGGCTACACCTTC
CASSDRVYYGYTF
>TRBJ2-2|TRBV6-5|.|.
TGTGCCAGCAGTTACGGAGGGGAGCTGTTTTTT
CASSYGGELFF
>TRBJ2-5|TRBV6-1|once|TRBD1
TGTGCCAGCAGGAACAGGGGTGAGGAGACCCAGTACTTC
CASRNRGEETQYF
>TRBJ2-3|TRBV6-5|.|.
TGTGCCAGCAGTTACTCGAACCCGAACCCCACAGATACGCAGTATTTT
CASSYSNPNPTDTQYF
>TRBJ2-7|TRBV12-5|.|.
TGTGCTAGTGGACCCGGACACCGAAGGAGATACGAGCAGTACTTC
CASGPGHRRRYEQYF
>TRBJ2-7|TRBV6-6|.|TRBD1
TGTGCCAGCAGTTTCCGCCTACCGGGACAGCTGAAGCAGTACTTC
CASSFRLPGQLKQYF
>TRBJ2-7|TRBV7-9|.|TRBD1
TGTGCCAGCAGCATCCGGGACAGGGGGCCCTACGAGCAGTACTTC
CASSIRDRGPYEQYF
>TRBJ2-1|TRBV4-1|.|.
TGCGCCAGCAGCCAAGTGACGGGCGAGCAGTTCTTC
CASSQVTGEQFF
>TRBJ2-5|TRBV10-2|.|TRBD2
TGCGCCAGCGGGACGGGGGGGGAGACCCAGTACTTC
CASGTGGETQYF
>TRBJ2-7|TRBV6-1|.|TRBD2
TGTGCCAGCAGTGCGCCCGGACTAGCGCAATTCGAGCAGTACTTC
CASSAPGLAQFEQYF
>TRBJ2-7|TRBV6-5|once|.
TGTGCCAGCAGTTACTTTGGGGGATTCTACGAGCAGTACTTC
CASSYFGGFYEQYF
>TRBJ2-1|TRBV19|.|TRBD2
TGTGCCAGTAGGCGGGCGGGGGAAATATACAATGAGCAGTTCTTC
CASRRAGEIYNEQFF
>TRBJ1-6|TRBV18|few|TRBD1
TGTGCCAGCTGTCGACAGGGAGAGGCTTCACCCCTCCACTTT
CASCRQGEASPLHF